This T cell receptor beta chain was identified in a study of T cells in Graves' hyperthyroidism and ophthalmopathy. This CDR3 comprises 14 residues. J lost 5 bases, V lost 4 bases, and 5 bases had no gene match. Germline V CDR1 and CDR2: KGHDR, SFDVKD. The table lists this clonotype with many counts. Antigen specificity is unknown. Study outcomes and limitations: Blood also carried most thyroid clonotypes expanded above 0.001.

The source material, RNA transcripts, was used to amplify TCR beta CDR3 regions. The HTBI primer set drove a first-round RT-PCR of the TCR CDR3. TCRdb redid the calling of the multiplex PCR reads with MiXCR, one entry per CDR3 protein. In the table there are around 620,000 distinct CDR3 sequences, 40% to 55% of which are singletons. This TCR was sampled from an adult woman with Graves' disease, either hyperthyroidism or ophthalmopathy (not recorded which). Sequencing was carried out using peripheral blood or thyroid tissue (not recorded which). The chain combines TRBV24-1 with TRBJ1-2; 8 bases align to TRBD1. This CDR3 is CATSEPGQVYGYTF. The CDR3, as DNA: TGTGCCACCAGTGAACCGGGACAGGTATATGGCTACACCTTC.